The rows below give T cell receptor beta chains drawn from one sample of a study of regulatory T cells in long-lasting Graves disease. TCRdb reprocessed the multiplex PCR reads via MiXCR and lists one record per CDR3 protein. This table holds 350,000 to 550,000 distinct CDR3 sequences, 14% found once. The same data also went into a second study, on T cells in Graves' hyperthyroidism and ophthalmopathy.

Material: peripheral blood mononuclear cells (PBMCs), obtained at new diagnosis, from a patient treated with antithyroid drugs. The receptors were gathered from a woman in her forties or fifties with Graves disease. The CDR3 runs from the conserved cysteine through the conserved F or W. The D gene is left open where the match is weak. Clone size, where shown, is once, few, many, or a class for clones that have expanded.

NA,TRBJ1-5,NA,TRBV12-3/TRBV12-4,CASSLAPSGGQGQPQHF,TGTGCCAGCAGTTTGGCCCCGTCGGGGGGCCAGGGTCAGCCCCAGCATTTT
NA,TRBJ2-5,many,TRBV20-1,CSAPETQYF,TGCAGTGCTCCGGAGACCCAGTACTTC
TRBD2,TRBJ2-3,few,TRBV20-1,CSARVSGSFTDTQYF,TGCAGTGCTAGAGTTAGCGGGAGTTTCACAGATACGCAGTATTTT
NA,TRBJ2-1,few,TRBV7-9,CASSPPGSPYNEQFF,TGTGCCAGCAGCCCCCCCGGGAGCCCGTACAATGAGCAGTTCTTC
TRBD2,TRBJ2-1,NA,TRBV20-1,CSARASGSSYNEQFF,TGCAGTGCTAGAGCGAGCGGGAGTTCCTACAATGAGCAGTTCTTC
NA,TRBJ1-4,few,TRBV3-1,CASSQPGGDEKLFF,TGTGCCAGCAGCCAACCGGGAGGAGATGAAAAACTGTTTTTT
TRBD2,TRBJ2-5,few,TRBV29-1,CSVHRGTSGQETQYF,TGCAGCGTCCACCGCGGGACTAGCGGACAAGAGACCCAGTACTTC
TRBD1,TRBJ2-3,NA,TRBV28,CASSVGQGARTDTQYF,TGTGCCAGCAGCGTAGGGCAGGGGGCGCGGACAGATACGCAGTATTTT
TRBD2,TRBJ2-1,few,TRBV5-1,CASSLAWREGNEQFF,TGCGCCAGCAGCTTGGCCTGGCGGGAGGGCAATGAGCAGTTCTTC
TRBD1,TRBJ2-7,NA,TRBV28,CASSLPGTGSYGQYF,TGTGCCAGCAGTTTACCCGGGACAGGGTCCTACGGGCAGTACTTC
NA,TRBJ2-7,many,TRBV28,CASSPGRGYEQYF,TGTGCCAGCAGTCCCGGGCGAGGATACGAGCAGTACTTC
NA,TRBJ2-7,NA,TRBV29-1,CSVVGLPSYEQYF,TGCAGCGTTGTAGGACTGCCCTCTTACGAGCAGTACTTC
TRBD1,TRBJ2-3,NA,TRBV29-1,CSVEDGQGGEGTDTQYF,TGCAGCGTTGAAGATGGACAGGGGGGGGAAGGTACAGATACGCAGTATTTT
TRBD1,TRBJ2-1,NA,TRBV20-1,CSASAGQGAGEQFF,TGCAGTGCTAGTGCGGGACAGGGGGCCGGTGAGCAGTTCTTC
TRBD2,TRBJ2-3,NA,TRBV29-1,CSVGGLGSDTQYF,TGCAGCGTGGGTGGACTAGGCTCAGATACGCAGTATTTT
NA,TRBJ2-5,many,TRBV3-1,CASSQVTGGETQYF,TGTGCCAGCAGCCAAGTAACGGGCGGGGAGACCCAGTACTTC
TRBD1,TRBJ2-3,NA,TRBV6-2/TRBV6-3,CAGSYSLIGTGITDTQYF,TGTGCCGGCAGTTACTCGTTGATCGGGACAGGCATCACAGATACGCAGTATTTT
NA,TRBJ1-6,many,TRBV3-1,CASSPRAAHNSPLHF,TGTGCCAGCAGCCCCCGGGCAGCGCATAATTCACCCCTCCACTTT
NA,TRBJ1-1,many,TRBV7-9,CASELGTNTEAFF,TGTGCCAGCGAGCTCGGGACGAACACTGAAGCTTTCTTT
NA,TRBJ1-2,NA,TRBV28,CASSSPTGTNYGYTF,TGTGCCAGCAGTTCCCCCACAGGGACCAACTATGGCTACACCTTC
NA,TRBJ2-1,NA,TRBV12-3/TRBV12-4,CASIQAGTYNEQFF,TGTGCCAGCATCCAGGCGGGAACCTACAATGAGCAGTTCTTC
TRBD1,TRBJ2-3,few,TRBV6-1,CASSPYRGDTQYF,TGTGCCAGCAGTCCCTACAGGGGAGATACGCAGTATTTT
NA,TRBJ2-5,many,TRBV24-1,CATSDPRQVQETQYF,TGTGCCACCAGTGATCCACGACAGGTCCAAGAGACCCAGTACTTC
NA,TRBJ1-1,NA,TRBV10-3,CAISESGFMNTEAFF,TGTGCCATCAGTGAGTCTGGATTCATGAACACTGAAGCTTTCTTT
NA,TRBJ2-7,many,TRBV20-1,CSATRDTSYEQYF,TGCAGTGCGACCCGGGACACCTCCTACGAGCAGTACTTC
TRBD2,TRBJ2-7,many,TRBV20-1,CSALLAGGPYEQYF,TGCAGTGCCCTACTAGCGGGAGGCCCCTACGAGCAGTACTTC
NA,TRBJ1-1,many,TRBV28,CASSSATLNTEAFF,TGTGCCAGCAGTTCGGCGACCCTAAACACTGAAGCTTTCTTT
TRBD2,TRBJ2-3,NA,TRBV9,CASSVARTSGSLGTDTQYF,TGTGCCAGCAGCGTAGCGAGGACTAGCGGGAGTTTAGGGACAGATACGCAGTATTTT
TRBD1,TRBJ2-1,few,TRBV5-1,CASSSGGPYNEQFF,TGCGCCAGCAGCTCAGGGGGTCCCTACAATGAGCAGTTCTTC
NA,TRBJ2-5,many,TRBV2,CASTRESDLQETQYF,TGTGCCAGCACCCGGGAATCAGACCTACAAGAGACCCAGTACTTC
TRBD1,TRBJ1-6,many,TRBV6-5,CASSYGTGQADSPLHF,TGTGCCAGCAGTTATGGGACCGGACAGGCCGATTCACCCCTCCACTTT
NA,TRBJ2-5,once,TRBV7-3,CASSSGVGAGETQYF,TGTGCCAGCAGCTCCGGGGTGGGGGCGGGAGAGACCCAGTACTTC
NA,TRBJ2-5,many,TRBV18,CASSPSEETQYF,TGTGCCAGCTCACCATCGGAAGAGACCCAGTACTTC
NA,TRBJ2-3,NA,TRBV24-1,CATSWPDTDTQYF,TGTGCCACCAGTTGGCCGGACACAGATACGCAGTATTTT
TRBD2,TRBJ2-1,NA,TRBV4-2,CASSQGTSGSREQFF,TGTGCCAGCAGCCAAGGGACTAGCGGGAGTCGTGAGCAGTTCTTC
TRBD2,TRBJ2-7,NA,TRBV13,CASSGRTSGTLGQYF,TGTGCCAGCAGCGGCCGGACTAGCGGGACTCTGGGGCAGTACTTC
NA,TRBJ2-1,NA,TRBV20-1,CSARDRLREVTDNEQFF,TGCAGTGCTAGAGATCGGTTAAGGGAGGTCACCGACAATGAGCAGTTCTTC
TRBD1,TRBJ1-2,many,TRBV5-5,CASSSGTGDYGYTF,TGTGCCAGCAGCTCCGGGACAGGGGACTATGGCTACACCTTC
TRBD2,TRBJ2-7,few,TRBV7-2,CASSLGSGSGRAWGEQYF,TGTGCCAGCAGCTTAGGTTCGGGGAGCGGGAGGGCGTGGGGCGAGCAGTACTTC
TRBD2,TRBJ2-7,NA,TRBV3-1,CASSQEPGGLAGAVYEQYF,TGTGCCAGCAGCCAAGAACCCGGGGGGCTAGCGGGAGCCGTTTACGAGCAGTACTTC
NA,TRBJ1-5,many,TRBV28,CASSLVNYQPQHF,TGTGCCAGCAGTTTGGTCAACTATCAGCCCCAGCATTTT
TRBD2,TRBJ2-1,few,TRBV12-3/TRBV12-4,CASSLGAGGRRYNEQFF,TGTGCCAGCAGTTTAGGTGCCGGCGGGAGGAGGTACAATGAGCAGTTCTTC
NA,TRBJ2-4,few,TRBV29-1,CSVEKGAKNIQYF,TGCAGCGTTGAAAAGGGTGCCAAAAACATTCAGTACTTC
TRBD1,TRBJ2-3,NA,TRBV2,CASSANRDRSEYF,TGTGCCAGCAGCGCCAACCGGGACAGGTCCGAGTATTTT
NA,TRBJ1-1,few,TRBV9,CASSPQVLNTEAFF,TGTGCCAGCAGCCCCCAGGTCTTGAACACTGAAGCTTTCTTT